This T cell receptor (beta chain) was sequenced in a study of OX40 agonist ivuxolimab in advanced cancers. The study, taken as a whole, reports: Blood T cells, both CD4+ and CD8+, expanded clonally by week 6 at 0.1 to 3.0 mg/kg.

This clone was counted only a few times. Its antigen remains unidentified. Only in-frame clones appear in the TCRdb table, and some are missing; sequencing was by immunoSEQ multiplex PCR. The table includes tens of thousands of clones, 84% detected once. The germline V gene encodes CDR1 SGHRS and CDR2 YFSETQ. The CDR3 is 14 amino acids. With 4 bases removed from V and 6 bases from J, the gap between germline ends came to 16 bases. This specimen was CD4+ or CD8+ T cells sorted from blood, taken in a trial of the OX40 agonist ivuxolimab. The chain joins TRBV5-1 to TRBJ2-5, with D tentatively TRBD1 (6 bases). This receptor was identified in an adult with an advanced solid tumor such as melanoma, head and neck, liver or kidney cancer. CDR3: CASSRDRPRQTQYF. Here the CDR3 DNA reads TGCGCCAGCAGCCGAGACAGGCCTCGGCAGACCCAGTACTTC.